The next 11 T cell receptor beta chains were all read from a single sample in a study of siplizumab effects on memory and regulatory T cells (dated by TCRdb to the late 2010s). To prepare the library, the immunoSEQ multiplex PCR assay was applied. The clones in this table, taken by TCRdb from immuneACCESS, are in-frame only. Not every clone is retained; where verified, under half of the shortfall comes from an unresolved V gene, and the cause of the rest is unknown. In all, the sample holds about 100,000 clones, and roughly 94% of those were seen once. Around 1.4% of the sample is taken by the ten largest. The sample taken for sequencing was non-Treg CD4+ T cells sorted from blood. This specimen's cell subset or site label, interpreted: FACS-sorted unstimulated CD4+ non-regulatory T cells. The receptors originated from a human donor in good health.

This chain links TRBV4-1 with TRBJ1-1, with D unresolved. Germline loops: CDR1 MGHRA, CDR2 YSYEKL. CDR3 length: 12 residues. V lost 0 bases and J lost 5, with 4 bases in between. The CDR3 coding sequence is TGCGCCAGCAGCCAAGATTATACTGAAGCTTTCTTT. Protein sequence: CASSQDYTEAFF.

This chain links TRBV7-2 with TRBJ2-1; no clear D. Germline lookup yields CDR1 SGHTA and CDR2 FQGNSA. V lost 1 base and J 12 bases, leaving 19 bases between the germline ends. CDR3 size: 15 residues. The CDR3 DNA reads TGTGCCAGCAGCTTAGATCGGTGGGCTACCCAAGTGCAGTTCTTC. Protein sequence: CASSLDRWATQVQFF.

The chain recombines TRBV7-6 with TRBJ2-7; D unresolved. Trimming stripped 3 bases from V and 6 bases from J, with 9 bases between. There are 12 residues in the CDR3. Germline CDR1 SGHVS, CDR2 FNYEAQ. The CDR3 loop reads CASSFRRAEQYF. The DNA for the CDR3 is TGTGCCAGCAGCTTTAGGCGAGCCGAGCAGTACTTC.

The chain has TRBV2 and TRBJ1-4; 7 bases align to TRBD1. This CDR3 is 13 amino acids long. Germline V gene data show CDR1 as SNHLY and CDR2 as FYNNEI. V dropped 8 bases and J dropped 2; count of bases not matched to a gene: 2. This CDR3 reads CASPGQTNEKLFF. The CDR3 DNA follows: TGTGCCAGCCCGGGACAGACTAATGAAAAACTGTTTTTT.

The genes are TRBV5-6 and TRBJ1-3; 10 bases fit TRBD1. CDR1 is SGHDT and CDR2 is YYEEEE in the germline V gene. The CDR3 is made up of 16 amino acids. Trimming removed 1 base from V and 5 bases from J; junction bases left unmatched: 6. CDR3 in amino acids: CASSLWTGGSRNTIYF. CDR3 nucleotides: TGTGCCAGCAGCTTGTGGACAGGGGGGTCCCGAAACACCATATATTTT. Filled out from reference TRBV5-6 and TRBJ1-3, the complete variable domain reads DAGVTQSPTHLIKTRGQQVTLRCSPKSGHDTVSWYQQALGQGPQFIFQYYEEEERQRGNFPDRFSGHQFPNYSSELNVNALLLGDSALYLCASSLWTGGSRNTIYFGEGSWLTVV.

The V gene is TRBV27, the J gene TRBJ2-1, with 11 nucleotides matching TRBD2. Per the germline V gene, CDR1 is MNHEY and CDR2 is SMNVEV (reference sequence). J was trimmed by 2 bases and V by 6 bases; bases with no gene match: 6. The CDR3 length is 16 residues. The CDR3 loop reads CASRLLAGVPYNEQFF. CDR3 DNA: TGTGCCAGCAGGTTACTAGCGGGAGTTCCCTACAATGAGCAGTTCTTC.

The gene calls are TRBV27 and TRBJ1-2; D remains ambiguous. Looked up from germline, CDR1 is MNHEY and CDR2 is SMNVEV (reference sequence). CDR3 length equals 14 residues. V lost 5 bases to trimming and J lost 1 base, with 11 bases between them. The CDR3 is CASSSGLNNYGYTF. CDR3 sequence (DNA): TGTGCCAGCAGTAGCGGGTTAAATAACTATGGCTACACCTTC.

The chain joins TRBV10-2 to TRBJ1-1; D is perhaps TRBD1 (5 bases). This CDR3 has 14 residues. CDR1 is WSHSY and CDR2 is SAAADI in the germline V gene. With 4 bases removed from V and 5 bases from J, the gap between germline ends came to 14 bases. The CDR3 is CASSVRGESTEAFF. Here the CDR3 DNA reads TGCGCCAGCAGTGTAAGGGGAGAATCAACTGAAGCTTTCTTT.

The chain has TRBV6-1 and TRBJ1-1; TRBD1 is a possible D gene (6 bases). Germline V CDR1 and CDR2: MNHNS, SASEGT. The CDR3 length is 13 residues. V shed 6 bases and J shed 8 bases, with 16 bases lying between them. The CDR3 DNA sequence: TGTGCCAGCAGGGGGGCCTCCGGGGAAGAAGCTTTCTTT. Protein: CASRGASGEEAFF.

This sequence joins TRBV5-6 and TRBJ1-2, with D possibly being TRBD1 (6 bases). This CDR3 has 16 amino acids. The ends were cut back, 0 bases at V and 6 bases at J, with 18 bases in the middle. CDR1 SGHDT and CDR2 YYEEEE come from the germline V gene. The CDR3 sequence is CASSLAAGLRGHGYTF. The DNA of the CDR3 is TGTGCCAGCAGCTTGGCCGCTGGACTGCGGGGGCATGGCTACACCTTC.

The CDR3 region is CASSPGGDRRVNEQFF. CDR3 bases: TGCGCCAGCAGCCCAGGTGGGGACAGGCGTGTGAATGAGCAGTTCTTC. The chain joins TRBV5-1 to TRBJ2-1; 8 bases are shared with TRBD1. CDR1 is SGHRS and CDR2 is YFSETQ in the germline V gene. This CDR3 has 16 residues. The V segment lost 4 bases and the J segment 7 bases; nucleotides outside the gene matches: 13.